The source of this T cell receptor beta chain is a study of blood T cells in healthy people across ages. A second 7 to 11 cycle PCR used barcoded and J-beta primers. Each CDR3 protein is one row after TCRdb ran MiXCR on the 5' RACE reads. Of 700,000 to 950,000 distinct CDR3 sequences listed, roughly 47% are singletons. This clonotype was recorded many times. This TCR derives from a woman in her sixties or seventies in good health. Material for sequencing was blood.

CDR3 DNA sequence: TGTGCCAGCAGCTTAGCGTTAGGGAGTTCAGATACGCAGTATTTT. Translation gives CASSLALGSSDTQYF. This rearrangement joins TRBV7-8 to TRBJ2-3, with a weak D call TRBD2 (5 bases). The CDR3 extends over 15 amino acids. CDR1 SGHVS and CDR2 FQNEAQ come from the germline V gene. Trimming removed 0 bases at V and 4 bases at J, with 11 bases between.